Described below is a single T cell receptor (beta chain) sequence and its context. The germline CDR1 and CDR2 sequences are SGDLS and YYNGEE. The CDR3 extends over 16 amino acids. The J segment lost 2 bases and the V segment lost 3 bases, leaving 3 bases of the junction unmatched. The source of the sample is a study of blood T cell repertoires in COVID-19. As for the study in general: Donors in the United States, Italy and Spain gave samples during acute or convalescent COVID-19. PBMCs, B-cell-depleted T cells, or T cells provided the cDNA or gDNA that made up the material.

Original data processing: Scientists estimated how many nucleated cells there were by amplifying reference gene primers. The protocol was immunoSEQ multiplex PCR, while the TCRdb copy is restricted to in-frame clones and leaves out a portion. V and J calls and clone size are given by that table; D and trimming were obtained from the DNA. The sample yields under 250,000 clones, about four fifths seen once. The gene calls are TRBV9 and TRBJ2-3, with TRBD2 matching over 13 bases. The TCR sequence derives from a woman in her 30s who had recovered from COVID-19. Sequenced input: peripheral blood. The DNA of the CDR3 is TGTGCCAGCAGCGCCGGACTAGCGGGAGCCACAGATACGCAGTATTTT. Residues: CASSAGLAGATDTQYF.